The 23 T cell receptor beta chains below were found in one sample sequenced in a study of cytomegalovirus exposure and HLA in healthy donors. PCR employed 60 Vbeta and 13 Jbeta primers. Sequencing was performed with immunoSEQ multiplex PCR; in TCRdb, only in-frame clones are kept and a portion is missing. The table lists about 97,000 clones, roughly 83% of them singletons. What was sequenced was PBMCs. The receptors come from a man in his forties in good health and CMV-seronegative.

The chain joins TRBV6-5 to TRBJ1-1; D not resolved. The CDR3 covers 13 residues. Germline V gene data show CDR1 as MNHEY and CDR2 as SVGAGI. Trimming stripped 2 bases from V and 5 bases from J, with 9 bases between. CDR3: CASSYSEGTEAFF. DNA for the CDR3: TGTGCCAGCAGTTACAGCGAAGGAACTGAAGCTTTCTTT.

This rearrangement joins TRBV7-2 to TRBJ2-7, with 8 bases aligning to TRBD2. The CDR3 is made up of 16 amino acids. With V trimmed by 4 bases and J by 0 bases, 8 bases remained unmatched. Germline lookup yields CDR1 SGHTA and CDR2 FQGNSA. CDR3 nucleotide sequence: TGTGCCAGCAGCTGGCCTGAGCGGGGGAACTCCTACGAGCAGTACTTC. It specifies CASSWPERGNSYEQYF.

This CDR3 reads CASSPGPDQETQYF. For the CDR3, the DNA is TGTGCCAGCTCACCAGGGCCGGACCAAGAGACCCAGTACTTC. This sequence joins TRBV18 and TRBJ2-5; D not certain. The germline V and J ends were trimmed by 2 bases and 0 bases, with 7 bases remaining between them. Germline V gene sequence: CDR1 KGHSH, CDR2 LQKENI. This CDR3 has 14 amino acids.

The gene calls are TRBV30 and TRBJ1-1, with no clear D. This CDR3 contains 13 residues. Germline CDR1 and CDR2: GTSNPN and SVGIG (reference sequence). V lost 4 bases and J 0 bases, leaving 9 bases between the germline ends. The CDR3 region has the DNA TGTGCCTGGATAATTCGGGTGAACACTGAAGCTTTCTTT. This sequence encodes CAWIIRVNTEAFF. Full variable domain (missing parts from reference TRBV30 and TRBJ1-1): SQTIHQWPATLVQPVGSPLSLECTVEGTSNPNLYWYRQAAGRGLQLLFYSVGIGQISSEVPQNLSASRPQDRQFILSSKKLLLSDSGFYLCAWIIRVNTEAFFGQGTRLTVV.

The chain uses TRBV5-1 and TRBJ2-7; TRBD2 agrees at 8 bases. The CDR3 contains 16 residues. In germline, CDR1 is SGHRS, CDR2 YFSETQ. After removal of 0 bases from V and 4 bases from J, the junction contained 9 bases not matched to a gene. The CDR3 DNA is TGCGCCAGCAGCTTGGGGGCGGGGGGTGCCGAATACGAGCAGTACTTC. Its translation is CASSLGAGGAEYEQYF.

The chain has TRBV11-2 and TRBJ2-1; 7 nucleotides align to TRBD2. Per the germline V gene, CDR1 is SGHAT and CDR2 is FQNNGV. V shed 0 bases, J shed 8 bases, and the junction held 10 bases outside the gene matches. The CDR3 contains 16 residues. CDR3 coding DNA: TGTGCCAGCAGCTTAGACCTCCAGCGGGGCCTGCATGAGCAGTTCTTC. This codes for CASSLDLQRGLHEQFF.

The chain employs TRBV9 and TRBJ2-5; 10 bases match TRBD2. The length of the CDR3 is 17 residues. The V gene's germline CDR1 is SGDLS and CDR2 YYNGEE. V was clipped by 0 bases and J by 5 bases; unmatched bases: 10. In DNA form, the CDR3 reads TGTGCCAGCAGCGTAGGAGCTAGCGGGGGAACTGGGGAGACCCAGTACTTC. It specifies CASSVGASGGTGETQYF.

The chain recombines TRBV5-4 with TRBJ1-2; the match to TRBD1 covers 9 bases. With V trimmed by 0 bases and J by 4 bases, 7 bases remained unmatched. The CDR3 sequence is 16 residues long. Germline CDR1 SGHNT, CDR2 YYREEE (reference sequence). The CDR3 loop is CASSLVGTGSGYGYTF. In nucleotides, the CDR3 is TGTGCCAGCAGCTTGGTTGGGACAGGGTCGGGCTATGGCTACACCTTC.

The J gene is TRBJ1-5, the V gene TRBV4-1, with D possibly TRBD1 on 6 matching bases. V was pared by 7 bases and J by 4 bases, with 17 bases between. Germline V gives CDR1 MGHRA, CDR2 YSYEKL. This CDR3 spans 15 amino acids. The CDR3 spells CASTPGAGANQPQHF. The CDR3 DNA is TGCGCCAGCACCCCGGGGGCGGGAGCTAATCAGCCCCAGCATTTT.

The chain is built from TRBV5-1 and TRBJ2-7, with D perhaps TRBD1 (6 bases). CDR1 is SGHRS, CDR2 YFSETQ, per germline. Trimming took off 2 bases at V and 2 bases at J, with 14 bases between the two ends. The CDR3 runs to 15 residues. CDR3 residues: CASSLLAGVPYEQYF. CDR3 sequence (DNA): TGCGCCAGCAGCTTACTCGCAGGGGTTCCCTACGAGCAGTACTTC. The full variable domain, completed using reference TRBV5-1 and TRBJ2-7, is KAGVTQTPRYLIKTRGQQVTLSCSPISGHRSVSWYQQTPGQGLQFLFEYFSETQRNKGNFPGRFSGRQFSNSRSEMNVSTLELGDSALYLCASSLLAGVPYEQYFGPGTRLTVT.

This clone was seen a handful of times. The chain has TRBV5-6 and TRBJ2-7; 11 bases align to TRBD2. This CDR3 has 12 amino acids. Trimming at V came to 6 bases and at J to 5 bases, leaving 1 base not matched to a gene. Germline V CDR1 and CDR2: SGHDT, YYEEEE. The CDR3 spells CASIAGGDEQYF. The DNA for the CDR3 is TGTGCCAGCATAGCGGGAGGGGACGAGCAGTACTTC.

This chain joins TRBV4-3 and TRBJ2-5, with 11 bases that match TRBD1. The CDR3 covers 16 residues. Looked up from germline, CDR1 is LGHNA and CDR2 is YSLEER. With V trimmed by 1 base and J by 5 bases, 6 bases remained unmatched. The CDR3 region is CASSQVGTGGAETQYF. The DNA for the CDR3 is TGCGCCAGCAGCCAAGTTGGGACAGGGGGAGCGGAGACCCAGTACTTC.

This clone showed up just a few times. This chain connects TRBV10-1 to TRBJ2-4; 12 bases are a match to TRBD1. The CDR3 consists of 17 residues. Germline trimming cut 7 bases from V and 3 bases from J; bases unmatched to any gene: 10. Germline lookup yields CDR1 WNHNN and CDR2 SYGVQD (reference sequence). The chain's CDR3 is CASITGDRGLSKNIQYF. In nucleotides, the CDR3 is TGCGCCAGCATCACCGGGGACAGGGGGCTTAGCAAAAACATTCAGTACTTC.

This clone has more than one count but fewer than ten. The chain uses TRBV5-1 and TRBJ1-1; D gene ambiguous. Germline CDR1 reads SGHRS; CDR2 reads YFSETQ. This CDR3 has 13 amino acids. V lost 4 bases to trimming and J lost 9 bases, with 16 bases between them. Here the CDR3 reads CASSDKAGLQAFF. The DNA for the CDR3 is TGCGCCAGCAGCGATAAAGCGGGCCTCCAAGCTTTCTTT. Complete variable domain (other parts from reference TRBV5-1 and TRBJ1-1): KAGVTQTPRYLIKTRGQQVTLSCSPISGHRSVSWYQQTPGQGLQFLFEYFSETQRNKGNFPGRFSGRQFSNSRSEMNVSTLELGDSALYLCASSDKAGLQAFFGQGTRLTVV.

The chain employs TRBV19 and TRBJ2-5; 13 bases fit TRBD2. Unmatched junction bases numbered 12, after V lost 10 bases and J lost 1 base. CDR3 length equals 17 residues. Germline loops: CDR1 LNHDA, CDR2 SQIVND (reference sequence). CDR3 DNA sequence: TGTGCCACCCAGACTAGCGGGGGGCACCTTTCCCAAGAGACCCAGTACTTC. Translated: CATQTSGGHLSQETQYF.

As DNA, the CDR3 is TGTGCCTGGAGAAGGGACAGCACTGGCTACACCTTC. Translating gives CAWRRDSTGYTF. The genes are TRBV30 and TRBJ1-2, with TRBD1 matching 7 bases. The CDR3 consists of 12 residues. Germline trimming cut 3 bases from V and 7 bases from J; bases unmatched to any gene: 5. Germline V gene lookup returns CDR1 GTSNPN and CDR2 SVGIG (reference sequence).

By share, this clone counts as large. The chain has TRBV6-4 and TRBJ2-3; 8 nucleotides align to TRBD2. The germline V gene encodes CDR1 MRHNA and CDR2 SNTAGT. The V and J ends lost 6 bases and 3 bases, in that order; junction bases with no gene match: 5. The CDR3 has 14 amino acids. DNA of the CDR3: TGTGCCAGCAGCCCCGGGGGGGAAACAGATACGCAGTATTTT. Protein sequence: CASSPGGETDTQYF.

The rearrangement links TRBV7-3 to TRBJ1-1, with D possibly TRBD1 on 5 matching bases. The V end was cut by 1 base, the J end by 10 bases, with 13 bases between. This CDR3 is built from 13 residues. Germline CDR1 reads SGHTA; CDR2 reads FQGTGA. The CDR3 DNA is TGTGCCAGCAGCTTAAATCGAGACAGTATAGCTTTCTTT. Translating it yields CASSLNRDSIAFF.

The chain combines TRBV7-3 with TRBJ2-1; the match to TRBD2 covers 12 bases. Germline CDR1 is SGHTA and CDR2 is FQGTGA. The CDR3 is 14 amino acids. The trim removed 5 bases at V and 8 bases at J, leaving 4 bases unmatched. CDR3 sequence (DNA): TGTGCCAGCAGCCCCGGGACTAGCGGGCATGAGCAGTTCTTC. Translated: CASSPGTSGHEQFF. Full variable domain (outside the CDR3, taken from reference TRBV7-3 and TRBJ2-1): GAGVSQTPSNKVTEKGKYVELRCDPISGHTALYWYRQSLGQGPEFLIYFQGTGAADDSGLPNDRFFAVRPEGSVSTLKIQRTERGDSAVYLCASSPGTSGHEQFFGPGTRLTVL.

This clone was counted once. This chain connects TRBV6-1 to TRBJ2-1; the D gene is possibly TRBD1 (5 bases). Trimming pared 6 bases from V and 3 bases from J, leaving 9 bases between. The CDR3 totals 13 residues. Germline V lookup: CDR1 MNHNS, CDR2 SASEGT. The CDR3 here is CASSIDSYNEQFF. The CDR3 nucleotides are TGTGCCAGCAGCATAGACAGCTACAATGAGCAGTTCTTC.

V gene TRBV2 combines with J gene TRBJ1-4; D remains unclear. V was pared by 2 bases and J by 0 bases, with 4 bases between. In germline, CDR1 is SNHLY, CDR2 FYNNEI. The CDR3 loop spans 14 amino acids. Here the CDR3 reads CASSESSTNEKLFF. The CDR3, as DNA: TGTGCCAGCAGTGAATCGTCAACTAATGAAAAACTGTTTTTT.

CDR3 nucleotide sequence: TGTGCCAGCAGTGAATTCATCCGGTCCTACGAGCAGTACTTC. Protein: CASSEFIRSYEQYF. The chain has TRBV6-1 and TRBJ2-7, with D unresolved. Germline V gives CDR1 MNHNS, CDR2 SASEGT. Trimming cost V 2 bases and J 1 base, with 9 bases left between them. The CDR3 has 14 residues.

This clone appeared a few times. The chain couples TRBV27 to TRBJ2-3; D is uncertain. Per germline, CDR1 MNHEY and CDR2 SMNVEV (reference sequence). Trimming cost V 3 bases and J 4 bases, with 14 bases left between them. The CDR3 has 15 residues. The DNA of the CDR3 is TGTGCCAGCAGTTTCGGCAGGCTTGGCGCAGATACGCAGTATTTT. Translated, it gives CASSFGRLGADTQYF.